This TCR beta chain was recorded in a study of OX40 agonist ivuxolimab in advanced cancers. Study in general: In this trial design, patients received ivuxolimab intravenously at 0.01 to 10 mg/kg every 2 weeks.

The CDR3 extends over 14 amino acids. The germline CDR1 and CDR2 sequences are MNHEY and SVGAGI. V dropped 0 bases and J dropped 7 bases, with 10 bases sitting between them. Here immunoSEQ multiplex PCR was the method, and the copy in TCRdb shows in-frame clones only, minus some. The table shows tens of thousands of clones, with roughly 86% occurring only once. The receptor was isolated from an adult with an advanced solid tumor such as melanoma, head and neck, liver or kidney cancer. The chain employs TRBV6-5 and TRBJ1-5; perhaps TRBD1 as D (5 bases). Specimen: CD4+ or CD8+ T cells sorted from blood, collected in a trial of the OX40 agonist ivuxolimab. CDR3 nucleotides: TGTGCCAGCAGTTACTCAGGGCAGGGCCAGCCCCAGCATTTT. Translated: CASSYSGQGQPQHF.